This T cell receptor beta chain emerged from a study of cytomegalovirus exposure and HLA in healthy donors. Primers included in the PCR were 60 Vbeta and 13 Jbeta primers. The repertoire was sequenced with immunoSEQ multiplex PCR; TCRdb's copy has only in-frame clones and lacks some. The sample lists some 160,000 clones; approximately 80% were seen once. CDR1 and CDR2 from the germline V gene are SGHTA and FQGNSA. V gave up 5 bases and J gave up 3 bases; unmatched junction bases: 6. The CDR3 spans 14 residues. The sequence derives from a woman aged 25 to 45 in good health and CMV-seronegative. The chain employs TRBV7-2 and TRBJ1-1, with TRBD1 matching 7 bases. The sample consisted of PBMCs. This CDR3 reads CASSQTGWDTEAFF. In nucleotides, the CDR3 is TGTGCCAGCAGCCAGACAGGGTGGGACACTGAAGCTTTCTTT.